Presented here are 27 T cell receptor beta chains from one specimen sequenced in a study of CD8+ T cells in alopecia areata. Extracted RNA was reverse transcribed, and the resulting cDNA served as sequencing template. Produced via immunoSEQ multiplex PCR; TCRdb's table is partial and in-frame only. Of roughly 150,000 clones detected, around three fifths appear once; the ten largest clones hold nearly 6.5%. Sample: CD4+ T cells sorted from blood, taken at week 0. The receptors shown here come from a human donor with alopecia areata.

The V gene is TRBV29-1, the J gene TRBJ1-5; unclear D gene. CDR3 size: 13 residues. Germline CDR1 is SQVTM and CDR2 is ANQGSEA. V was trimmed by 6 bases and J by 7 bases, leaving 16 bases between them. The CDR3 region is CSVVIGSDQPQHF. The DNA of the CDR3 is TGCAGCGTAGTAATTGGGTCGGACCAGCCCCAGCATTTT.

The CDR3 sequence is CASSLDINSPLHF. CDR3 coding DNA: TGTGCCAGCAGCTTGGACATTAATTCACCCCTCCACTTT. V and J are TRBV7-6 and TRBJ1-6; perhaps TRBD1 as D (5 bases). V was clipped by 3 bases and J by 6 bases, with 6 bases between them. The CDR3 has 13 residues. Germline V gene sequence: CDR1 SGHVS, CDR2 FNYEAQ.

This clone was seen more than once but under ten times. V gene TRBV30 combines with J gene TRBJ2-7, with D perhaps TRBD1 (5 bases). V was shortened by 0 bases and J by 6 bases, with 15 bases between the two germline ends. The CDR3 spans 14 residues. The V gene's germline CDR1 is GTSNPN and CDR2 SVGIG (reference sequence). CDR3 sequence (DNA): TGTGCCTGGAGTGTGGGGCTAGGCTCGGGCGAGCAGTACTTC. Translated: CAWSVGLGSGEQYF. The whole variable domain, remainder taken from reference TRBV30 and TRBJ2-7, is SQTIHQWPATLVQPVGSPLSLECTVEGTSNPNLYWYRQAAGRGLQLLFYSVGIGQISSEVPQNLSASRPQDRQFILSSKKLLLSDSGFYLCAWSVGLGSGEQYFGPGTRLTVT.

In its sample, this clone was seen a few times. The chain recombines TRBV19 with TRBJ2-3; D is possibly TRBD2 (6 bases). Germline V lookup: CDR1 LNHDA, CDR2 SQIVND (reference sequence). With 7 bases removed from V and 3 bases from J, the gap between germline ends came to 17 bases. The CDR3 has 15 residues. The CDR3 coding sequence is TGTGCCAGTACCCCTGGGGGGTTAAGGACAGATACGCAGTATTTT. This codes for CASTPGGLRTDTQYF. The full variable domain, completed using reference TRBV19 and TRBJ2-3, is DGGITQSPKYLFRKEGQNVTLSCEQNLNHDAMYWYRQDPGQGLRLIYYSQIVNDFQKGDIAEGYSVSREKKESFPLTVTSAQKNPTAFYLCASTPGGLRTDTQYFGPGTRLTVL.

Here the CDR3 reads CASSAGQAYGYTF. The CDR3 coding sequence is TGCGCCAGCTCGGCGGGGCAGGCCTATGGCTACACCTTC. V and J are TRBV5-1 and TRBJ1-2, with D possibly being TRBD1 (5 bases). Germline values: CDR1 SGHRS, CDR2 YFSETQ. Trimming pared 7 bases from V and 4 bases from J, leaving 14 bases between. The CDR3 extends over 13 amino acids.

The gene calls are TRBV25-1 and TRBJ2-5; 8 nucleotides align to TRBD2. The V and J ends lost 8 bases and 2 bases, in that order; junction bases with no gene match: 13. Germline V gene sequence: CDR1 MGHDK, CDR2 SYGVNS. CDR3 length equals 16 residues. CDR3 sequence (DNA): TGTGCCAGCGAAAGATCCTCCGGGACTAGACAAGAGACCCAGTACTTC. This sequence encodes CASERSSGTRQETQYF.

V is TRBV2 and J is TRBJ1-2, with a weak D call TRBD1 (5 bases). Germline lookup yields CDR1 SNHLY and CDR2 FYNNEI. Trimming took 6 bases from V and 6 from J, leaving 23 bases between them. CDR3 length: 16 amino acids. CDR3 loop: CASRRAGTRGVDGYTF. The CDR3 region has the DNA TGTGCCAGCAGACGTGCCGGGACGCGGGGGGTGGATGGCTACACCTTC.

The chain links TRBV9 to TRBJ2-5; maybe TRBD2 (5 bases). The CDR3 has 14 amino acids. Trimming stripped 1 base from V and 7 bases from J, with 14 bases between. CDR1 and CDR2 from the germline V gene are SGDLS and YYNGEE. CDR3 sequence: CASSVPPGGGTQYF. In DNA, the CDR3 is TGTGCCAGCAGCGTACCGCCAGGAGGAGGGACCCAGTACTTC.

The sample holds a few counts of this clone. Other DNA sequences in the sample encode the same CDR3. The chain recombines TRBV29-1 with TRBJ1-1; possible D gene TRBD1, 5 bases. This CDR3 is 12 amino acids long. The V and J ends lost 4 bases and 1 base respectively, with 7 bases between them. CDR1 is SQVTM and CDR2 is ANQGSEA in the germline V gene. CDR3 bases: TGCAGCGTTGGAAGGGGGAACACTGAAGCTTTCTTT. Translation gives CSVGRGNTEAFF.

The chain combines TRBV7-9 with TRBJ1-2; tentative D call: TRBD1 (5 bases). The CDR3 has 16 residues. The V end was cut by 4 bases, the J end by 6 bases, with 21 bases between. Germline CDR1 and CDR2: SEHNR and FQNEAQ (reference sequence). CDR3 sequence (DNA): TGTGCCAGCAGCTCCACTGGCGGGGCAGGGACGGATGGCTACACCTTC. Its translation is CASSSTGGAGTDGYTF.

This rearrangement joins TRBV5-1 to TRBJ2-7; D not certain. The CDR3 spans 13 residues. V lost 1 base, J lost 1 base, and 6 bases lay in between. Per germline, CDR1 SGHRS and CDR2 YFSETQ. CDR3 nucleotides: TGCGCCAGCAGCTTGAAGTCTTCCTACGAGCAGTACTTC. Encoded protein: CASSLKSSYEQYF.

The CDR3 DNA sequence: TGTGCCAGCAGCCAATCTGCGGGTGCTGAGACCCAGTACTTC. This gives the protein CASSQSAGAETQYF. The chain recombines TRBV7-3 with TRBJ2-5, with D perhaps matching TRBD2 (5 bases). The germline gives CDR1 SGHTA, CDR2 FQGTGA. Trimming left V 5 bases short and J 5 bases short, with 15 bases between. The CDR3 runs 14 residues.

This chain uses TRBV29-1 with TRBJ1-5; tentatively, D is TRBD1 (5 bases). CDR3 length: 15 residues. Trimming removed 5 bases at V and 0 bases at J, with 14 bases between. CDR1 and CDR2 (germline): SQVTM, ANQGSEA. CDR3 region: CSVSSGTDSNQPQHF. The CDR3, as DNA: TGCAGCGTTTCTTCCGGGACGGATAGCAATCAGCCCCAGCATTTT.

The rearrangement links TRBV4-2 to TRBJ2-3; TRBD2 matches at 10 bases. J gave up 4 bases and V 4 bases, and 8 bases lay outside the gene matches. The V gene's germline CDR1 is LGHNA and CDR2 YNFKEQ. The CDR3 has 16 amino acids. Here the CDR3 DNA reads TGTGCCAGCAGCCGGATTCTAGCGGGGGTGGCAGATACGCAGTATTTT. Its translation is CASSRILAGVADTQYF.

The sample holds one count of this clone. The chain is built from TRBV18 and TRBJ1-6; D ambiguous. The CDR3 totals 12 residues. Trimming left V 6 bases short and J 3 bases short, with 3 bases between. Germline V gene lookup returns CDR1 KGHSH and CDR2 LQKENI. CDR3 DNA sequence: TGTGCCAGCTCCAGCTATAATTCACCCCTCCACTTT. Protein sequence: CASSSYNSPLHF.

Written as DNA, the CDR3 is TGTGCCAGCAGCGGGGGCCCGCCTCCCTACGAGCAGTACTTC. This encodes CASSGGPPPYEQYF. V gene TRBV5-6 combines with J gene TRBJ2-7; TRBD1 is a possible D gene (6 bases). The CDR3 runs 14 residues. CDR1 is SGHDT, CDR2 YYEEEE, per germline. Trimming stripped 4 bases from V and 2 bases from J, with 13 bases between.

V usage is TRBV6-6 and J usage is TRBJ1-5; D possibly corresponds to TRBD1 (6 bases). The germline V gene has CDR1 MNHNY and CDR2 SVGAGI (reference sequence). CDR3 length equals 15 residues. V lost 6 bases and J lost 2, with 14 bases in between. CDR3 loop: CASRPDSWGNQPQHF. In DNA form, the CDR3 reads TGTGCCAGCAGGCCGGACAGTTGGGGCAATCAGCCCCAGCATTTT.

CDR3 bases: TGTGCCAGCAGCTTAGCGTTTCGGTCCGGGAGACTCACAGATACGCAGTATTTT. Protein product: CASSLAFRSGRLTDTQYF. The chain employs TRBV7-8 and TRBJ2-3, with D possibly TRBD2 on 6 matching bases. The CDR3 is 18 residues long. V lost 0 bases and J lost 2, with 18 bases in between. Germline CDR1 is SGHVS and CDR2 is FQNEAQ. Full variable domain (remainder filled in from reference TRBV7-8 and TRBJ2-3): GAGVSQSPRYKVAKRGQDVALRCDPISGHVSLFWYQQALGQGPEFLTYFQNEAQLDKSGLPSDRFFAERPEGSVSTLKIQRTQQEDSAVYLCASSLAFRSGRLTDTQYFGPGTRLTVL.

In the case of this clone: One junction end disagrees with the germline gene, perhaps due to a read error. The chain combines TRBV9 with TRBJ2-3; 8 bases line up with TRBD2. Per the germline V gene, CDR1 is SGDLS and CDR2 is YYNGEE. CDR3 length: 17 amino acids. The CDR3 protein is CASSVDPRGGTTDTQYF. The CDR3 coding sequence is TGTGCCAGTAGCGTAGACCCCCGGGGGGGTACCACAGATACGCAGTATTTT.

As for this clone: Mismatch with germline at one junction end may stem from a read error. The rearrangement joins TRBV5-1 to TRBJ2-5, with D uncertain. The CDR3 totals 12 residues. Germline V CDR1 and CDR2: SGHRS, YFSETQ. The CDR3 protein is CASSFSTASQYF. For the CDR3, the DNA is TGTGCCAGCAGCTTCAGCACTGCTAGCCAGTACTTC.

V gene TRBV5-1 combines with J gene TRBJ1-2; 7 bases are a match to TRBD1. V was pared by 2 bases and J by 4 bases, with 2 bases of the junction left unmatched. This CDR3 has 13 residues. CDR1 SGHRS and CDR2 YFSETQ come from the germline V gene. The CDR3 loop reads CASSFEGAYGYTF. The CDR3 nucleotides are TGCGCCAGCAGCTTCGAGGGGGCCTATGGCTACACCTTC.

The chain recombines TRBV11-2 with TRBJ2-3; D assignment may be TRBD1 or TRBD2 (5 bases each). From germline, CDR1 is SGHAT and CDR2 FQNNGV. The CDR3 length is 15 residues. V was clipped by 5 bases and J by 1 base, with 13 bases between them. The CDR3 region has the DNA TGTGCCAGCAGCCCGACGGGGCTAGGCACAGATACGCAGTATTTT. It translates to CASSPTGLGTDTQYF.

This rearrangement joins TRBV6-5 to TRBJ1-2; the match to TRBD1 covers 7 bases. V trimming: 6 bases; J trimming: 1 base; junction bases outside the gene matches: 8. CDR1 is MNHEY and CDR2 is SVGAGI in the germline V gene. The CDR3 sequence is 15 residues long. CDR3 amino acids: CASSQPTGDNYGYTF. The CDR3 region has the DNA TGTGCCAGCAGCCAACCTACAGGGGATAACTATGGCTACACCTTC.

This clone has a handful of counts. This chain links TRBV30 with TRBJ1-4; D not resolved. This CDR3 region has 16 residues. The ends were cut back, 2 bases at V and 0 bases at J, with 13 bases in the middle. Germline loops: CDR1 GTSNPN, CDR2 SVGIG (reference sequence). CDR3 nucleotide sequence: TGTGCCTGGAGTATCGGACTGACTTCAACTAATGAAAAACTGTTTTTT. It yields the protein CAWSIGLTSTNEKLFF.

The genes are TRBV27 and TRBJ2-5; TRBD1 agrees at 7 bases. Germline trimming cut 6 bases from V and 1 base from J; bases unmatched to any gene: 5. Germline V gives CDR1 MNHEY, CDR2 SMNVEV (reference sequence). This CDR3 is 14 amino acids long. The CDR3 region is CASRKGQLQETQYF. The CDR3 bases are TGTGCCAGCAGGAAGGGACAGCTCCAAGAGACCCAGTACTTC.

This chain uses TRBV7-9 with TRBJ2-3; D ambiguous. This CDR3 is built from 14 residues. Germline loops: CDR1 SEHNR, CDR2 FQNEAQ (reference sequence). Trimming pared 5 bases from V and 5 bases from J, leaving 14 bases between. The CDR3: CASSISGFGDTQYF. The CDR3 DNA follows: TGTGCCAGCAGCATTAGTGGGTTCGGAGATACGCAGTATTTT.

The genes are TRBV13 and TRBJ2-5; D tentatively fits TRBD1 or TRBD2 (5 bases each). The germline gives CDR1 PRHDT, CDR2 FYEKMQ (reference sequence). The CDR3 runs 14 residues. V lost 10 bases and J lost 4, with 19 bases in between. DNA for the CDR3: TGTGCCACCAGAAGGTCCGGGGCAGGAGAGACCCAGTACTTC. Its translation: CATRRSGAGETQYF.